This T cell receptor beta chain was recorded in a study of T cell responses to AZD1222 COVID-19 vaccine. Per the germline V gene, CDR1 is ENHRY and CDR2 is SYGVKD. The CDR3 totals 12 residues. TCRdb keeps only in-frame clones here, not all; method: immunoSEQ multiplex PCR. The table has under 70,000 clones, 79% seen once; the top ten hold around 20%. Notes on this clone: A junction boundary mismatches the germline segment, possibly from a read error.

The chain recombines TRBV10-3 with TRBJ2-7; D unclear. The sample in question was peripheral blood, obtained on day 0 of MenACWY control vaccination. This TCR derives from an adult in good health. The CDR3 here is CAISRTSDEQYF. CDR3 DNA sequence: TGTGCCATCAGTCGGACCTCCGACGAGCAGTACTTC.